Sequencing of this TCR beta chain was carried out in a study of Ad26.COV2.S vaccination and SARS-CoV-2 variants. The overall study: The study gave Ad26.COV2.S intramuscularly, once or twice 56 days apart.

Note on this clone: Its antigen is undetermined.

CDR1 and CDR2 from the germline V gene are SGHRS and YFSETQ. V was clipped by 6 bases and J by 2 bases; unmatched bases: 3. The CDR3 totals 13 residues. Study results and limitations: Reportedly, spike-specific CD8+ and CD4+ T cell responses achieved substantial breadth once vaccination had taken place.

The treatment is: 15 to 20 received Ad26.COV2.S at low or high dose, single or two shots; about 5 received placebo; per-sample allocation not given. Day 63 following the first vaccine or placebo injection was when the samples were taken. As its vector, the vaccine had Ad26, which expressed Wuhan-strain SARS-CoV-2 spike. Repertoires were generated with immunoSEQ multiplex PCR, while TCRdb's copy carries only in-frame clones and drops some. Of about 320,000 clones listed, approximately 80% are singletons. This receptor was taken from a person aged 18-60 years who received the Ad26.COV2.S COVID-19 vaccine or a placebo. Sequenced here: peripheral blood, sampled in a trial of Ad26.COV2.S vaccine versus placebo. The rearrangement joins TRBV5-1 to TRBJ2-3; 7 bases align to TRBD2. CDR3 bases: TGCGCCAGCAACGGGGGGTACACAGATACGCAGTATTTT. Residues: CASNGGYTDTQYF. Based on the CDR3 plus reference TRBV5-1 and TRBJ2-3, the full variable domain is KAGVTQTPRYLIKTRGQQVTLSCSPISGHRSVSWYQQTPGQGLQFLFEYFSETQRNKGNFPGRFSGRQFSNSRSEMNVSTLELGDSALYLCASNGGYTDTQYFGPGTRLTVL.